This T cell receptor (beta chain) was found in a study of Ad26.COV2.S vaccination and SARS-CoV-2 variants. Study background: The authors gave Ad26.COV2.S intramuscularly, either once or twice 56 days apart.

Treatment here: 15 to 20 received Ad26.COV2.S at low or high dose, single or two shots; 5 received placebo; per-sample allocation not given. Sampling happened 63 days after the first vaccine or placebo injection. This Boston cohort included adults aged 18-55 years. With V trimmed by 1 base and J by 5 bases, 8 bases remained unmatched. The CDR3 runs to 16 residues. Germline V lookup: CDR1 MDHEN, CDR2 SYDVKM. The table lists this clone with a count of one. This table comes from immunoSEQ multiplex PCR, and its TCRdb copy is limited to in-frame clones, with some not included. Of 300,000 to 350,000 clones listed, 90% are singletons.

The sequences come from peripheral blood, collected in a trial of Ad26.COV2.S vaccine versus placebo. The chain combines TRBV28 with TRBJ2-1, with 7 bases lining up with TRBD1. The TCR comes from a person aged 18-60 years who received the Ad26.COV2.S COVID-19 vaccine or a placebo. CDR3 sequence (DNA): TGTGCCAGCAGTTTATCCGGGACAGCGCTTGACAATGAGCAGTTCTTC. This translates into CASSLSGTALDNEQFF.